These 22 T cell receptor beta chains were sequenced from one sample in a study of cytomegalovirus exposure and HLA in healthy donors. Vbeta (60) and Jbeta (13) primers were used in the PCR. Sequenced by immunoSEQ multiplex PCR; TCRdb stores in-frame clones only, minus some. The sample holds 150,000 to 170,000 clones, approximately 80% seen once. The sequenced sample was PBMCs. Receptor source: a woman between 35 and 50 years old in good health and CMV-seropositive.

The chain couples TRBV28 to TRBJ1-5, with TRBD1 as a possible D gene (5 bases). The V and J ends lost 7 bases and 3 bases respectively, with 16 bases between them. CDR1 is MDHEN, CDR2 SYDVKM, per germline. The CDR3 covers 15 residues. The CDR3 sequence is CASNSPGWDNQPQHF. CDR3 nucleotide sequence: TGTGCCAGCAACAGCCCAGGGTGGGACAATCAGCCCCAGCATTTT.

The rearrangement joins TRBV7-9 to TRBJ1-5; 8 bases align to TRBD1. The CDR3 sequence is 16 residues long. The junction had 12 bases not matched to a gene; V was cut back by 5 bases and J by 6 bases. Germline V CDR1 and CDR2: SEHNR, FQNEAQ (reference sequence). The CDR3 DNA follows: TGTGCCAGCAGCCAGGCCCAGGGGGCCAAGGGTCAGCCCCAGCATTTT. Amino acid sequence: CASSQAQGAKGQPQHF.

This sequence joins TRBV7-9 and TRBJ2-2; 10 nucleotides line up with TRBD1. Germline values: CDR1 SEHNR, CDR2 FQNEAQ (reference sequence). The CDR3 is 17 residues long. V was pared by 6 bases and J by 1 base, with 8 bases of the junction left unmatched. In nucleotides, the CDR3 is TGTGCCAGCAGGCCGACAGGGGGCAAGCAGAACACCGGGGAGCTGTTTTTT. This codes for CASRPTGGKQNTGELFF.

The chain has TRBV30 and TRBJ2-1, with 9 nucleotides matching TRBD2. The CDR3 is 17 amino acids. Germline-derived CDR1 and CDR2 are GTSNPN and SVGIG (reference sequence). With V trimmed by 0 bases and J by 6 bases, 12 bases remained unmatched. CDR3 sequence: CAWSVRGVAGGPNEQFF. The CDR3 coding sequence is TGTGCCTGGAGTGTACGGGGTGTGGCGGGAGGGCCCAATGAGCAGTTCTTC.

The chain recombines TRBV18 with TRBJ2-7; 11 positions agree with TRBD2. V shed 2 bases and J 5 bases; nucleotides not matched to a gene: 5. This CDR3 has 15 residues. Germline values: CDR1 KGHSH, CDR2 LQKENI. CDR3 residues: CASSPVLAGVDEQYF. In DNA, the CDR3 is TGTGCCAGCTCACCAGTACTAGCGGGAGTGGACGAGCAGTACTTC. The full variable domain, with the rest looked up from reference TRBV18 and TRBJ2-7, is NAGVMQNPRHLVRRRGQEARLRCSPMKGHSHVYWYRQLPEEGLKFMVYLQKENIIDESGMPKERFSAEFPKEGPSILRIQQVVRGDSAAYFCASSPVLAGVDEQYFGPGTRLTVT.

The rearrangement links TRBV7-9 to TRBJ2-1, with 7 bases that match TRBD2. J lost 2 bases, V lost 3 bases, and 4 bases had no gene match. The CDR3 is 15 residues long. Germline V CDR1 and CDR2: SEHNR, FQNEAQ (reference sequence). As DNA, the CDR3 is TGTGCCAGCAGCTTTACCGGGAGGCCCTACAATGAGCAGTTCTTC. Its translation: CASSFTGRPYNEQFF.

The V call is TRBV19, the J call TRBJ2-1, with D uncertain. The V and J ends lost 7 bases and 6 bases respectively, with 19 bases between them. Looked up from germline, CDR1 is LNHDA and CDR2 is SQIVND (reference sequence). The CDR3 has 15 residues. The CDR3 protein is CASKSHFGSSNEQFF. The CDR3 DNA follows: TGTGCCAGTAAGTCGCATTTCGGGTCAAGCAATGAGCAGTTCTTC.

J is TRBJ2-5 and V is TRBV7-8; D not resolved. The CDR3 has 11 amino acids. Germline CDR1 and CDR2: SGHVS and FQNEAQ. V gave up 4 bases and J gave up 11 bases, with 11 bases separating them. As DNA, the CDR3 is TGTGCCAGCAGCTCCGGTCGGTTTCAGTACTTC. This translates into CASSSGRFQYF.

Here the CDR3 reads CATSRDWGRNTEAFF. DNA of the CDR3: TGTGCCACCAGCAGAGATTGGGGCAGAAACACTGAAGCTTTCTTT. The genes are TRBV15 and TRBJ1-1; weak D call: TRBD1 (5 bases). V was pared by 0 bases and J by 2 bases, with 10 bases between. The CDR3 extends over 15 amino acids. CDR1 is LNHNV, CDR2 YYDKDF, per germline (reference sequence).

This rearrangement joins TRBV6-5 to TRBJ2-4; perhaps TRBD2 as D (5 bases). Trimming removed 2 bases from V and 0 bases from J, with 5 bases in between. Per the germline V gene, CDR1 is MNHEY and CDR2 is SVGAGI. This CDR3 region has 14 residues. The CDR3 region has the DNA TGTGCCAGCAGTTACGAGGGAGCCAAAAACATTCAGTACTTC. It codes for CASSYEGAKNIQYF.

In its sample, this clone was seen a few times. The J gene is TRBJ1-5, the V gene TRBV2; 7 positions agree with TRBD1. The CDR3 covers 13 residues. CDR1 is SNHLY, CDR2 FYNNEI, per germline. V gave up 10 bases and J gave up 6 bases; unmatched junction bases: 9. DNA for the CDR3: TGTGCCACAGGACAGGACTGGAGTCAGCCCCAGCATTTT. Its protein product is CATGQDWSQPQHF.

The chain uses TRBV11-2 and TRBJ2-7; D is unclear. This CDR3 comprises 14 residues. V was shortened by 8 bases and J by 1 base, with 15 bases between the two germline ends. From germline, CDR1 is SGHAT and CDR2 FQNNGV. The CDR3 DNA reads as TGTGCCAGCGGAGAAGGTCCTCCGTCCTACGAGCAGTACTTC. It encodes CASGEGPPSYEQYF.

The chain is built from TRBV14 and TRBJ1-1; D gene uncertain. V lost 0 bases, J lost 1 base, and 9 bases lay in between. The CDR3 totals 15 residues. CDR1 and CDR2 from the germline V gene are SGHDN and FVKESK. The CDR3 DNA follows: TGTGCCAGCAGCCAAGAGAGGGTTGGGAACACTGAAGCTTTCTTT. Translated, it gives CASSQERVGNTEAFF. The full variable domain, its missing parts supplied by reference TRBV14 and TRBJ1-1, is EAGVTQFPSHSVIEKGQTVTLRCDPISGHDNLYWYRRVMGKEIKFLLHFVKESKQDESGMPNNRFLAERTGGTYSTLKVQPAELEDSGVYFCASSQERVGNTEAFFGQGTRLTVV.

The chain uses TRBV28 and TRBJ1-4; TRBD1 aligns across 8 bases. In germline, CDR1 is MDHEN, CDR2 SYDVKM. V dropped 3 bases and J dropped 7; count of bases not matched to a gene: 4. The CDR3 loop spans 14 amino acids. The CDR3 region is CASSFGTGVEKLFF. DNA of the CDR3: TGTGCCAGCAGTTTCGGGACAGGTGTTGAAAAACTGTTTTTT.

The genes are TRBV19 and TRBJ2-1; the D is unclear. Trimming left V 6 bases short and J 5 bases short, with 17 bases between. The CDR3 runs to 15 residues. Germline CDR1 LNHDA, CDR2 SQIVND (reference sequence). CDR3: CASSRYPDSNNEQFF. The DNA of the CDR3 is TGTGCCAGTAGCCGATATCCCGATAGCAACAATGAGCAGTTCTTC.

The J gene is TRBJ1-5, the V gene TRBV19, with D uncertain. The germline CDR1 and CDR2 sequences are LNHDA and SQIVND (reference sequence). The CDR3 is 15 amino acids. The ends were cut back, 3 bases at V and 3 bases at J, with 12 bases in the middle. CDR3: CASSMVEGYNQPQHF. The CDR3 DNA sequence: TGTGCCAGTAGTATGGTTGAGGGATACAATCAGCCCCAGCATTTT. Filled out from reference TRBV19 and TRBJ1-5, the complete variable domain reads DGGITQSPKYLFRKEGQNVTLSCEQNLNHDAMYWYRQDPGQGLRLIYYSQIVNDFQKGDIAEGYSVSREKKESFPLTVTSAQKNPTAFYLCASSMVEGYNQPQHFGDGTRLSIL.

This clone was found a few times. The chain combines TRBV7-9 with TRBJ2-3, with TRBD2 matching over 12 bases. With V trimmed by 0 bases and J by 3 bases, 1 base remained unmatched. The germline gives CDR1 SEHNR, CDR2 FQNEAQ (reference sequence). CDR3 length: 16 amino acids. CDR3 sequence (DNA): TGTGCCAGCAGCTTAGCCCTAGCGGGAGGGACAGATACGCAGTATTTT. This gives the protein CASSLALAGGTDTQYF.

The chain uses TRBV15 and TRBJ2-1; 7 bases are shared with TRBD1. Per the germline V gene, CDR1 is LNHNV and CDR2 is YYDKDF (reference sequence). J lost 4 bases, V lost 1 base, and 4 bases had no gene match. The CDR3 is 15 amino acids. The CDR3 reads CATSRVEGAYNEQFF. The CDR3 region has the DNA TGTGCCACCAGCAGAGTCGAGGGGGCTTACAATGAGCAGTTCTTC. The full variable domain, completed using reference TRBV15 and TRBJ2-1, is DAMVIQNPRYQVTQFGKPVTLSCSQTLNHNVMYWYQQKSSQAPKLLFHYYDKDFNNEADTPDNFQSRRPNTSFCFLDIRSPGLGDTAMYLCATSRVEGAYNEQFFGPGTRLTVL.

The chain has TRBV7-8 and TRBJ2-7; 7 positions match TRBD2. This CDR3 has 13 amino acids. Per germline, CDR1 SGHVS and CDR2 FQNEAQ. J was trimmed by 2 bases and V by 8 bases; bases with no gene match: 6. The CDR3 region has the DNA TGTGCCAGCCGGGCTAGCGGAACCTACGAGCAGTACTTC. Amino acids: CASRASGTYEQYF. Supplemented by reference TRBV7-8 and TRBJ2-7, the full variable domain reads GAGVSQSPRYKVAKRGQDVALRCDPISGHVSLFWYQQALGQGPEFLTYFQNEAQLDKSGLPSDRFFAERPEGSVSTLKIQRTQQEDSAVYLCASRASGTYEQYFGPGTRLTVT.

The genes are TRBV28 and TRBJ2-5, with a possible D match to TRBD2 (6 bases). The CDR3 is 15 amino acids. Germline V gives CDR1 MDHEN, CDR2 SYDVKM. Deletions cut 4 bases from V and 4 bases from J, with 16 bases between. Written as DNA, the CDR3 is TGTGCCAGCAGTTCCGGCGGGATAAAGGCAGAGACCCAGTACTTC. It yields the protein CASSSGGIKAETQYF.

The V and J genes are TRBV6-1 and TRBJ1-1, with a weak D call TRBD1 (6 bases). The germline V gene has CDR1 MNHNS and CDR2 SASEGT. Trimming removed 2 bases from V and 4 bases from J, with 14 bases in between. This CDR3 comprises 15 residues. For the CDR3, the DNA is TGTGCCAGCAGTGAATCTCAGGGGCCCGGCACTGAAGCTTTCTTT. Translation: CASSESQGPGTEAFF.

Here the CDR3 reads CASSLGTGLNQPQHF. Written as DNA, the CDR3 is TGTGCCAGCAGTTTGGGAACAGGGCTCAATCAGCCCCAGCATTTT. The chain links TRBV27 to TRBJ1-5; D is perhaps TRBD1 (6 bases). Germline loops: CDR1 MNHEY, CDR2 SMNVEV (reference sequence). Trimming removed 3 bases from V and 3 bases from J, with 12 bases in between. The CDR3 spans 15 residues.